The clone carrying this T cell receptor beta chain was recorded at least ten times. Its antigen is unidentified. The authors prepared the TCRbeta library with unique molecular identifiers. MiXCR, run by TCRdb on the PCR reads, gives a single entry per CDR3 protein. The sample comprises about 300,000 distinct CDR3 sequences, around 7.3% of which are singletons, and over 7.5% rests with the top ten. These data belong to a study of T-cell reconstitution after alpha-beta-depleted transplantation in children. Study findings and constraints: Alpha-beta T cells present about two months after transplant were reported to originate from several hundred expanded graft clones. At the one-year point after transplant, T-cell counts and TCRbeta diversity were found to come mostly from T cells that had been newly produced.

The CDR3 spans 15 residues. Germline V gene lookup returns CDR1 SGHVS and CDR2 FNYEAQ. V lost 0 bases and J lost 1, with 7 bases in between. The chain links TRBV7-6 to TRBJ2-1, with D uncertain. The input for sequencing was peripheral blood, taken 360 days after TCRalphabeta/CD19-depleted stem cell transplant. This TCR came from a female patient aged 2-10 years who had a stem cell transplant for Fanconi anemia, so the T cells may come from the graft donor. As DNA, the CDR3 is TGTGCCAGCAGCTTAGCGTATGGTTCCTACAATGAGCAGTTCTTC. Residues: CASSLAYGSYNEQFF.